Each of the 11 T cell receptor beta chains below was sequenced from the same sample in a study of identical twins (dated by TCRdb to 2016 to 2017). The receptor library was made with 5' RACE. Sequenced using an Illumina HiSeq 2000. In-frame beta chains were kept once TCRdb had trimmed the public reads at Q25 with fastp and called clones with MiXCR. All rows with the same CDR3 protein become a single entry with the most common DNA and genes. The sample table holds a few hundred thousand distinct CDR3 sequences, of which about 8.5% were seen once. The ten largest clones capture 3% to 3.5% of the sample. The sample also formed part of further work on yellow fever vaccine responses in identical twins.

Sequencing was carried out using CD8+ T cells sorted from blood. These receptors were taken from a woman aged 18-35 years in good health.

The chain couples TRBV20-1 to TRBJ2-3; 10 bases map to TRBD2. CDR1 is DFQATT, CDR2 SNEGSKA, per germline (reference sequence). Trimming took 6 bases from V and 3 from J; bases not matched to a gene: 12. The CDR3 has 16 amino acids. The DNA for the CDR3 is TGCAGTGCCTTTGGTCCCGCTAGCGGGGGTACAGATACGCAGTATTTT. This codes for CSAFGPASGGTDTQYF.

This clonotype was seen ten or more times. J is TRBJ2-6 and V is TRBV4-1; D gene ambiguous. CDR3 length: 16 amino acids. The V end lost 0 bases, the J end lost 0 bases, and 6 bases lay between the germline ends. CDR1 MGHRA and CDR2 YSYEKL come from the germline V gene. In DNA form, the CDR3 reads TGCGCCAGCAGCCAAGATAGAGGCTCTGGGGCCAACGTCCTGACTTTC. Its protein product is CASSQDRGSGANVLTF.

This clonotype has at least ten counts. The rearrangement joins TRBV4-3 to TRBJ2-3; D possibly corresponds to TRBD1 (6 bases). The CDR3 has 17 residues. The V end lost 0 bases, the J end lost 5 bases, and 18 bases lay between the germline ends. CDR1 LGHNA and CDR2 YSLEER come from the germline V gene. CDR3 sequence: CASSQDMDLRGGDTQYF. In nucleotides, the CDR3 is TGCGCCAGCAGCCAAGATATGGATCTGCGAGGGGGAGATACGCAGTATTTT.

As DNA, the CDR3 is TGTGCCAGCAGTGAAGCCTACTACGAGCAGTACTTC. Encoded protein: CASSEAYYEQYF. The chain couples TRBV2 to TRBJ2-7, with no clear D. The V and J ends lost 0 bases and 3 bases respectively, with 3 bases between them. Germline CDR1 SNHLY, CDR2 FYNNEI. The CDR3 spans 12 residues.

The genes are TRBV9 and TRBJ2-3, with D perhaps matching TRBD1 (7 bases). Germline-derived CDR1 and CDR2 are SGDLS and YYNGEE. CDR3 size: 15 residues. V lost 3 bases and J lost 1, with 12 bases in between. CDR3 DNA sequence: TGTGCCAGCAGCGAGGGGGGACAGCGCACAGATACGCAGTATTTT. Translation gives CASSEGGQRTDTQYF.

This clonotype came up many times. The chain employs TRBV4-1 and TRBJ2-2, with TRBD2 matching 10 bases. J gave up 8 bases and V 7 bases, and 16 bases lay outside the gene matches. The germline V gene encodes CDR1 MGHRA and CDR2 YSYEKL. The CDR3 consists of 17 residues. This CDR3 is CASKPSEAGGDPGELFF. The CDR3 DNA reads TGCGCCAGCAAACCTTCAGAAGCGGGGGGGGACCCGGGGGAGCTGTTTTTT.

The count of this clonotype is one. A much bigger clone sits one base away, suggesting this may be a read error. The V call is TRBV11-1, the J call TRBJ2-1; TRBD2 matches at 7 bases. J was trimmed by 3 bases and V by 4 bases; bases with no gene match: 15. The CDR3 loop spans 18 amino acids. Germline CDR1 reads SGHAT; CDR2 reads FQDESV (reference sequence). CDR3: CASSSEGATGTIYNEQFF. CDR3 DNA sequence: TGTGCCAGCAGCTCAGAGGGAGCTACCGGGACTATCTACAATGAGCAGTTCTTC.

This clonotype has ten or more counts. The chain is built from TRBV20-1 and TRBJ2-3; 9 bases agree with TRBD2. Germline V gene lookup returns CDR1 DFQATT and CDR2 SNEGSKA (reference sequence). This CDR3 is 15 amino acids long. J lost 2 bases, V lost 1 base, and 4 bases had no gene match. CDR3 coding DNA: TGCAGTGCTAGAGTTTTAGCGGGAGTCACAGATACGCAGTATTTT. Amino acid sequence: CSARVLAGVTDTQYF.

The V gene is TRBV7-9, the J gene TRBJ1-2; D possibly corresponds to TRBD1 (5 bases). CDR3 size: 14 residues. V was clipped by 7 bases and J by 3 bases, with 15 bases between them. Germline CDR1 reads SEHNR; CDR2 reads FQNEAQ (reference sequence). CDR3 DNA sequence: TGTGCCAGCATGCCCGGCAGGGTAGACTATGGCTACACCTTC. Its translation: CASMPGRVDYGYTF.

V gene TRBV20-1 combines with J gene TRBJ2-1; D is undetermined. The CDR3 length is 13 residues. Trimming stripped 7 bases from V and 0 bases from J, with 10 bases between. In germline, CDR1 is DFQATT, CDR2 SNEGSKA (reference sequence). The CDR3, as DNA: TGCAGTGAGACGGAGACCTCCTACAATGAGCAGTTCTTC. Protein sequence: CSETETSYNEQFF.

This clonotype was counted only a few times. This chain connects TRBV15 to TRBJ2-7; 9 bases align to TRBD1. The ends lost 3 bases at V and 2 bases at J; junction bases unmatched: 5. The CDR3 covers 15 residues. Germline assignment: CDR1 LNHNV and CDR2 YYDKDF (reference sequence). The CDR3, as DNA: TGTGCCACCAGCAGTCCCGGGACAGGGACCTACGAGCAGTACTTC. Its protein product is CATSSPGTGTYEQYF.